These 28 T cell receptor beta chains were sequenced from one sample in a study of Ad26.COV2.S vaccination and SARS-CoV-2 variants. Method: immunoSEQ multiplex PCR; TCRdb's copy keeps in-frame clones and lacks some. The sample shows 350,000 to 450,000 clones, over 80% of them seen only once. Noted treatment: some 20 received Ad26.COV2.S at low or high dose, single or two shots; about five received placebo; per-sample allocation not given. Repertoires come from day 63 after the first vaccine or placebo injection. The starting material was peripheral blood, obtained in a trial of Ad26.COV2.S vaccine versus placebo. These receptors were taken from a person between 18 and 60 years old who received the Ad26.COV2.S COVID-19 vaccine or a placebo.

The chain couples TRBV7-2 to TRBJ2-7, with 10 bases lining up with TRBD2. CDR1 SGHTA and CDR2 FQGNSA come from the germline V gene. J gave up 2 bases and V 2 bases, and 3 bases lay outside the gene matches. This CDR3 comprises 15 residues. The CDR3 here is CASSLKRGGPYEQYF. The CDR3 coding sequence is TGTGCCAGCAGCTTAAAGCGGGGGGGCCCCTACGAGCAGTACTTC.

The chain carries TRBV19 and TRBJ2-3; possible D gene TRBD1, 5 bases. The V gene lost 5 bases and the J gene lost 8 bases, with 11 bases spanning the gap. This CDR3 is 12 amino acids long. From germline, CDR1 is LNHDA and CDR2 SQIVND (reference sequence). As DNA, the CDR3 is TGTGCCAGTAGTCAAGGGGTAGCTACGCAGTATTTT. Translation: CASSQGVATQYF.

The chain uses TRBV14 and TRBJ2-3; possibly TRBD2 for D (5 bases). The CDR3 contains 16 residues. Germline V gives CDR1 SGHDN, CDR2 FVKESK. V dropped 1 base and J dropped 1 base, with 12 bases sitting between them. Here the CDR3 DNA reads TGTGCCAGCAGCCAAGCGTCTAGCCACCGCACAGATACGCAGTATTTT. Translating gives CASSQASSHRTDTQYF.

This chain links TRBV5-1 with TRBJ1-2; D gene ambiguous. V lost 8 bases and J 7 bases, leaving 18 bases between the germline ends. The CDR3 loop spans 13 amino acids. Germline V lookup: CDR1 SGHRS, CDR2 YFSETQ. Written as DNA, the CDR3 is TGCGCCAGTTCTAGGGAGGGCGTCGGTGGCTACACCTTC. Translation: CASSREGVGGYTF.

V and J are TRBV30 and TRBJ1-1, with D possibly matching TRBD1 (6 bases). The germline V gene encodes CDR1 GTSNPN and CDR2 SVGIG (reference sequence). V lost 1 base and J 5 bases, leaving 11 bases between the germline ends. The CDR3 runs 13 residues. This CDR3 reads CAWSGTGRTEAFF. CDR3 bases: TGTGCCTGGAGTGGCACAGGGCGGACTGAAGCTTTCTTT.

The rearrangement uses TRBV7-7 and TRBJ2-3; 12 bases match TRBD1. Germline-derived CDR1 and CDR2 are SSHAT and FNYEAQ (reference sequence). The CDR3 runs to 15 residues. The V gene end was trimmed by 5 bases and the J gene end by 3 bases; junction bases not matched to a gene: 3. The CDR3, as DNA: TGTGCCAGCAGCCGGGGACAGGGGGCTACAGATACGCAGTATTTT. Translation: CASSRGQGATDTQYF.

J is TRBJ2-7 and V is TRBV19; 11 nucleotides agree with TRBD1. The V gene end was trimmed by 5 bases and the J gene end by 4 bases; junction bases not matched to a gene: 7. This CDR3 contains 15 residues. In germline, CDR1 is LNHDA, CDR2 SQIVND (reference sequence). The CDR3 nucleotides read TGTGCCAGTAGTTCCCCGGGACAGGGGGTATACGAGCAGTACTTC. Translation gives CASSSPGQGVYEQYF. Supplemented by reference TRBV19 and TRBJ2-7, the full variable domain reads DGGITQSPKYLFRKEGQNVTLSCEQNLNHDAMYWYRQDPGQGLRLIYYSQIVNDFQKGDIAEGYSVSREKKESFPLTVTSAQKNPTAFYLCASSSPGQGVYEQYFGPGTRLTVT.

CDR3 nucleotide sequence: TGCAGCGTTGAAAGGTCAGGGAGCGGCTACACCTTC. Translated: CSVERSGSGYTF. The V and J genes are TRBV29-1 and TRBJ1-2, with D perhaps TRBD1 (5 bases). The germline gives CDR1 SQVTM, CDR2 ANQGSEA. The length of the CDR3 is 12 residues. The V end was cut by 2 bases, the J end by 8 bases, with 12 bases between. Supplemented by reference TRBV29-1 and TRBJ1-2, the full variable domain reads SAVISQKPSRDICQRGTSLTIQCQVDSQVTMMFWYRQQPGQSLTLIATANQGSEATYESGFVIDKFPISRPNLTFSTLTVSNMSPEDSSIYLCSVERSGSGYTFGSGTRLTVV.

This chain joins TRBV2 and TRBJ1-5; D gene ambiguous. This CDR3 is 14 amino acids long. Germline V gene lookup returns CDR1 SNHLY and CDR2 FYNNEI. V shed 4 bases and J shed 0 bases, with 7 bases lying between them. CDR3: CASSVDNSNQPQHF. In nucleotides, the CDR3 is TGTGCCAGCAGTGTCGACAATAGCAATCAGCCCCAGCATTTT.

The chain has TRBV18 and TRBJ2-2, with 9 nucleotides matching TRBD2. The V gene end was trimmed by 0 bases and the J gene end by 4 bases; junction bases not matched to a gene: 3. Looked up from germline, CDR1 is KGHSH and CDR2 is LQKENI. This CDR3 has 16 residues. DNA for the CDR3: TGTGCCAGCTCACCACCGAGCGGGGGGAGCACCGGGGAGCTGTTTTTT. Translating gives CASSPPSGGSTGELFF.

The genes are TRBV5-4 and TRBJ2-3; 9 bases line up with TRBD2. The CDR3 spans 14 residues. Germline lookup yields CDR1 SGHNT and CDR2 YYREEE (reference sequence). J lost 4 bases, V lost 3 bases, and 3 bases had no gene match. CDR3 residues: CASSSPSGADTQYF. The CDR3, as DNA: TGTGCCAGCAGCTCCCCTAGCGGGGCAGATACGCAGTATTTT.

The chain employs TRBV19 and TRBJ1-6, with D possibly being TRBD1 (5 bases). Looked up from germline, CDR1 is LNHDA and CDR2 is SQIVND (reference sequence). The CDR3 loop spans 19 amino acids. The ends were cut back, 0 bases at V and 7 bases at J, with 22 bases in the middle. CDR3 sequence: CASSIDIVDGIRANSPLHF. The CDR3 coding sequence is TGTGCCAGTAGTATAGATATAGTGGATGGGATCAGGGCGAATTCACCCCTCCACTTT.

This clone came up a few times. The CDR3 protein is CASSRYRGAGEQFF. The CDR3 DNA reads TGTGCCAGCAGCCGCTATCGGGGGGCGGGTGAGCAGTTCTTC. The V gene is TRBV3-1 (or the pseudogene TRBV3-2), the J gene TRBJ2-1, with D possibly TRBD2 on 7 matching bases. The CDR3 loop spans 14 amino acids. The germline CDR1 and CDR2 sequences are LGHDT and YNNKEL (reference sequence). V was cut by 4 bases and J by 9 bases, with 16 bases left in between.

In regard to this clone: The limits of the CDR3 on the DNA are not certain, so only TCRdb's listed CDR3 is given. J is TRBJ1-2 and V is TRBV18. The germline CDR1 and CDR2 sequences are KGHSH and LQKENI. Ends included, the CDR3 has 13 residues. Here the CDR3 reads CASSDGFGSGYTF.

The chain uses TRBV11-2 and TRBJ2-5; D gene unclear. CDR1 is SGHAT, CDR2 FQNNGV, per germline. The V end lost 2 bases, the J end lost 3 bases, and 13 bases lay between the germline ends. This CDR3 spans 15 amino acids. The DNA of the CDR3 is TGTGCCAGCAGCTTAAGGATAACCGTAGAAGAGACCCAGTACTTC. It yields the protein CASSLRITVEETQYF.

This chain links TRBV7-2 with TRBJ1-2; TRBD1 matches 7 bases. The CDR3 is 17 amino acids. Germline V CDR1 and CDR2: SGHTA, FQGNSA. Trimming cost V 0 bases and J 2 bases; bases outside gene matches: 9. CDR3 sequence: CASSLAPGGTRNYGYTF. The CDR3 region has the DNA TGTGCCAGCAGCTTAGCCCCAGGGGGTACTAGGAACTATGGCTACACCTTC.

V gene TRBV11-2 combines with J gene TRBJ2-7, with D unclear. V was clipped by 4 bases and J by 2 bases, with 12 bases between them. Germline V gene lookup returns CDR1 SGHAT and CDR2 FQNNGV. CDR3 length equals 14 residues. The CDR3 DNA reads TGTGCCAGCAGCTCATACCTCAACACCTACGAGCAGTACTTC. Protein: CASSSYLNTYEQYF.

This chain joins TRBV2 and TRBJ1-1, with TRBD1 identical over 8 bases. The CDR3 is 14 residues long. The germline V gene has CDR1 SNHLY and CDR2 FYNNEI. V lost 7 bases to trimming and J lost 5 bases; unmatched junction nucleotides: 9. CDR3 bases: TGTGCCAGCACTTACAGACAGGGGCGAACTGAAGCTTTCTTT. Translation gives CASTYRQGRTEAFF.

This rearrangement joins TRBV29-1 to TRBJ1-2; 8 bases line up with TRBD1. The J segment lost 2 bases and the V segment lost 2 bases, leaving 7 bases of the junction unmatched. Looked up from germline, CDR1 is SQVTM and CDR2 is ANQGSEA. The CDR3 spans 15 residues. CDR3 sequence reads: CSVESQGGQNYGYTF. The CDR3 nucleotides read TGCAGCGTTGAATCACAGGGGGGTCAGAACTATGGCTACACCTTC.

V gene TRBV4-1 combines with J gene TRBJ2-2; 8 bases agree with TRBD1. The V and J ends lost 0 bases and 8 bases, in that order; junction bases with no gene match: 11. The CDR3 runs to 17 residues. Germline V gene lookup returns CDR1 MGHRA and CDR2 YSYEKL. CDR3 sequence (DNA): TGCGCCAGCAGCCAAGATCGGGTCGGGACAGGCGGAGGGGAGCTGTTTTTT. Translated: CASSQDRVGTGGGELFF.

The sample holds one count of this clone. This rearrangement joins TRBV11-2 to TRBJ2-7; 9 bases are shared with TRBD2. Germline-derived CDR1 and CDR2 are SGHAT and FQNNGV. The CDR3 length is 15 residues. The V and J ends lost 6 bases and 2 bases, in that order; junction bases with no gene match: 8. The CDR3 spells CASSYGQRGAYEQYF. CDR3 bases: TGTGCCAGCAGTTATGGTCAGCGGGGGGCCTACGAGCAGTACTTC.

The V and J genes are TRBV7-8 and TRBJ1-5; no firm D call. Trimming removed 3 bases from V and 4 bases from J, with 13 bases in between. From germline, CDR1 is SGHVS and CDR2 FQNEAQ. The CDR3 covers 15 residues. Here the CDR3 reads CASSLGNSPNQPQHF. In nucleotides, the CDR3 is TGTGCCAGCAGCTTGGGTAACAGCCCTAATCAGCCCCAGCATTTT.

V gene TRBV27 combines with J gene TRBJ2-7; D tentatively fits TRBD1 or TRBD2 (5 bases each). V was clipped by 4 bases and J by 7 bases, with 11 bases between them. The CDR3 sequence is 12 residues long. Per germline, CDR1 MNHEY and CDR2 SMNVEV (reference sequence). CDR3 nucleotides: TGTGCCAGCAGTTCTACGGGACGGGAGCAGTACTTC. It specifies CASSSTGREQYF.

This clone was detected a few times. This chain connects TRBV7-2 to TRBJ1-5; D is unresolved. The CDR3 spans 14 residues. Trimming shortened V by 5 bases and J by 0 bases, and 8 bases separated the two germline ends. Looked up from germline, CDR1 is SGHTA and CDR2 is FQGNSA. The CDR3 DNA is TGTGCCAGCAGCAAACAAGTTAGCAATCAGCCCCAGCATTTT. Amino acids: CASSKQVSNQPQHF. Drawing the rest from reference TRBV7-2 and TRBJ1-5, the complete variable domain is GAGVSQSPSNKVTEKGKDVELRCDPISGHTALYWYRQSLGQGLEFLIYFQGNSAPDKSGLPSDRFSAERTGGSVSTLTIQRTQQEDSAVYLCASSKQVSNQPQHFGDGTRLSIL.

This clone was detected only a few times. The chain recombines TRBV27 with TRBJ2-7; TRBD2 might be the D (6 bases). In germline, CDR1 is MNHEY, CDR2 SMNVEV (reference sequence). The CDR3 loop spans 15 amino acids. Trimming removed 4 bases at V and 0 bases at J, with 13 bases between. The DNA of the CDR3 is TGTGCCAGCAGTTCCCTAGGGACTTTCTCCTACGAGCAGTACTTC. It encodes CASSSLGTFSYEQYF.

CDR3 region: CASSPAGGRYNEQFF. The CDR3 bases are TGTGCCAGCAGCCCGGCAGGGGGCAGGTACAATGAGCAGTTCTTC. The chain couples TRBV28 to TRBJ2-1; 8 nucleotides match TRBD1. The V and J ends lost 6 bases and 4 bases, in that order; junction bases with no gene match: 8. CDR1 is MDHEN, CDR2 SYDVKM, per germline. This CDR3 comprises 15 residues.

The rearrangement joins TRBV19 to TRBJ1-5; no reliable D call. This CDR3 has 15 residues. The V end was cut by 3 bases, the J end by 0 bases, with 9 bases between. From germline, CDR1 is LNHDA and CDR2 SQIVND (reference sequence). The CDR3 sequence is CASSMLSNSNQPQHF. The CDR3 DNA is TGTGCCAGTAGTATGTTAAGCAATAGCAATCAGCCCCAGCATTTT.

The gene calls are TRBV6-2 or TRBV6-3 and TRBJ2-7; possibly TRBD1 for D (5 bases). Germline V gene lookup returns CDR1 MNHEY and CDR2 SVGEGT. V dropped 0 bases and J dropped 4 bases, with 25 bases sitting between them. The CDR3 has 19 amino acids. The CDR3 loop is CASSYSKGDSSGQPYEQYF. The DNA for the CDR3 is TGTGCCAGCAGTTACTCGAAGGGCGACAGTTCGGGCCAACCATACGAGCAGTACTTC.